The present TCR beta chain was sequenced within a study of blood T cell repertoires in COVID-19. The CDR3 covers 14 residues. From germline, CDR1 is SGHDT and CDR2 YYEEEE. V shed 4 bases and J shed 8 bases, with 13 bases lying between them. Original handling: The assay estimated nucleated cells by amplifying reference gene primers. Clones were read by immunoSEQ multiplex PCR, and TCRdb kept only the in-frame ones, dropping some. D and trimming were read from the DNA, whereas the V and J calls and clone size are those reported in that table. Altogether about 85,000 clones are present, roughly 80% being singletons, with the ten largest covering about 11%.

This clonotype was sampled from an older man with acute or convalescent COVID-19. The J gene is TRBJ1-6, the V gene TRBV5-6, with no clear D. Source material: peripheral blood. The chain's CDR3 is CASSRPTPDSPLHF. DNA for the CDR3: TGTGCCAGCAGCCGTCCTACGCCGGATTCACCCCTCCACTTT.